This entry concerns a single T cell receptor (beta chain). These data are taken from a study of response to subunit inactivated influenza vaccine. TCRdb independently ran MiXCR on the RT-PCR reads; one entry per CDR3 protein. The profile shows roughly 520,000 distinct CDR3 sequences, about 25% of them singletons. The ends were cut back, 3 bases at V and 7 bases at J, with 16 bases in the middle. The CDR3 covers 14 residues. The TCR sequence derives from a man over 45 who received an inactivated influenza vaccine. The specimen comprised CD4+ T cells sorted from PBMCs, sampled roughly 5 days after vaccination. This sequence joins TRBV12-3 or TRBV12-4 and TRBJ2-7; perhaps TRBD2 as D (5 bases). CDR3 in amino acids: CASSLGSEVAEQYF. CDR3 in DNA: TGTGCCAGCAGTTTGGGGTCGGAGGTAGCGGAGCAGTACTTC.